The T cell receptor beta chain under discussion was sequenced for a study of beta chain features in type 1 diabetes. The study, taken as a whole, reports: More deletions and fewer insertions at VDJ junctions were seen in type 1 diabetes patients. Significant though moderate, a shortening of TCRB CDR3s appeared in all four CD4+ subsets of Type 1 diabetes patients.

Sorting of CD4+ naive, central memory, regulatory and stem cell-like memory cells was performed via CD45RO/CCR7/CD25/CD127/CD95/CD27. Sorting produced populations that all topped 98% purity. Comment on this clone: Its target is not known.

The isolated RNA, all of it, was reverse transcribed, so expressed TCRB transcripts were what got sequenced. Profiled with immunoSEQ multiplex PCR; TCRdb holds only in-frame clones, not every one. The repertoire holds roughly 340,000 clones, around 12% seen once, with approximately 0.01% in the top ten. Germline V gene lookup returns CDR1 SGHTA and CDR2 FQGNSA. Trimming left V 6 bases short and J 9 bases short, with 14 bases between. CDR3 length: 12 amino acids. Sequenced sample: naive CD4+ T cells from blood. The TCR sequence derives from a young woman with type 1 diabetes. The rearrangement joins TRBV7-2 to TRBJ1-1; D is undetermined. The CDR3 reads CASSLTGAKAFF. The CDR3 DNA reads as TGTGCCAGCAGTCTAACGGGAGCCAAAGCTTTCTTT.